One sample yielded the 14 T cell receptor beta chains listed below, sequenced in a study of T cell repertoires in cytomegalovirus infection. TCRdb re-called the reads through MiXCR, storing one row per CDR3 protein. The top ten clones hold roughly 50% of a sample with around 78,000 distinct CDR3 sequences, 20% to 30% of them seen once. These TCRs are of unknown antigen specificity. Source: CD8+ T cells from cultured PBMCs, taken from culture after CMV antigen stimulation. The receptor source for this set is a human donor in good health (CMV status not recorded). Some clones in this sample may be carry-over from other donors' samples.

The chain combines TRBV6-2 or TRBV6-3 with TRBJ2-7, with D perhaps matching TRBD2 (5 bases). Trimming took off 6 bases at V and 1 base at J, with 22 bases between the two ends. The CDR3 extends over 17 amino acids. CDR1 and CDR2 from the germline V gene are MNHEY and SVGEGT. The CDR3 DNA reads as TGTGCCAGCAGAGAGGGCCAGATGATTTCTAATTCCTACGAGCAGTACTTC. This translates into CASREGQMISNSYEQYF.

This clonotype was recorded at least ten times. This chain links TRBV27 with TRBJ2-2; unclear D gene. V shed 2 bases and J shed 6 bases, with 10 bases lying between them. Germline values: CDR1 MNHEY, CDR2 SMNVEV (reference sequence). The length of the CDR3 is 14 residues. CDR3 sequence: CASSLPGGAGELFF. The CDR3 nucleotides read TGTGCCAGCAGTTTACCCGGCGGCGCCGGGGAGCTGTTTTTT.

This clonotype has ten or more counts. The CDR3 DNA reads as TGTGCCAGCAGTTTGGGTCTAGGGCCCCAGCATTTT. Its protein product is CASSLGLGPQHF. The gene calls are TRBV12-3 or TRBV12-4 and TRBJ1-5; D is ambiguous. This CDR3 has 12 residues. The germline V and J ends were trimmed by 3 bases and 9 bases, with 9 bases remaining between them.

This clonotype appeared many times. This rearrangement joins TRBV7-6 to TRBJ2-2; 8 bases are a match to TRBD2. This CDR3 comprises 14 residues. V was clipped by 5 bases and J by 7 bases; unmatched bases: 6. Germline assignment: CDR1 SGHVS and CDR2 FNYEAQ. In nucleotides, the CDR3 is TGTGCCAGCAGCCCGAGCGGGAGCTACGGGGAGCTGTTTTTT. It specifies CASSPSGSYGELFF. Supplemented by reference TRBV7-6 and TRBJ2-2, the full variable domain reads GAGVSQSPRYKVTKRGQDVALRCDPISGHVSLYWYRQALGQGPEFLTYFNYEAQQDKSGLPNDRFSAERPEGSISTLTIQRTEQRDSAMYRCASSPSGSYGELFFGEGSRLTVL.

This clonotype was observed at least ten times. The rearrangement joins TRBV7-6 to TRBJ2-5, with D possibly being TRBD2 (5 bases). V was trimmed by 3 bases and J by 3 bases, leaving 14 bases between them. The CDR3 is 15 residues long. CDR1 SGHVS and CDR2 FNYEAQ come from the germline V gene. CDR3: CASSFIYTGKETQYF. In DNA, the CDR3 is TGTGCCAGCAGCTTCATCTATACGGGAAAAGAGACCCAGTACTTC.

The chain employs TRBV5-1 and TRBJ2-2, with 10 positions matching TRBD2. The J segment lost 3 bases and the V segment lost 9 bases, leaving 5 bases of the junction unmatched. Germline CDR1 SGHRS, CDR2 YFSETQ. The CDR3 has 14 amino acids. CDR3 nucleotide sequence: TGCGCCACCCGACTAGCGGGCGACACCGGGGAGCTGTTTTTT. It specifies CATRLAGDTGELFF.

This clonotype has only a few counts. The rearrangement joins TRBV9 to TRBJ2-3; 9 nucleotides align to TRBD2. V shed 2 bases and J 2 bases; nucleotides not matched to a gene: 3. This CDR3 is 15 amino acids long. Germline V gives CDR1 SGDLS, CDR2 YYNGEE. The CDR3 spells CASSVGGRATDTQYF. DNA for the CDR3: TGTGCCAGCAGCGTCGGCGGGAGGGCCACAGATACGCAGTATTTT.

This clonotype has a count of ten or more. V is TRBV27 and J is TRBJ2-3; D is ambiguous. Looked up from germline, CDR1 is MNHEY and CDR2 is SMNVEV (reference sequence). The CDR3 sequence is 13 residues long. The V end was cut by 1 base, the J end by 6 bases, with 8 bases between. The CDR3 region has the DNA TGTGCCAGCAGTTTATACTCCGGTGATACGCAGTATTTT. As protein: CASSLYSGDTQYF.

This clonotype was seen repeatedly, ten times or more. This chain connects TRBV7-9 to TRBJ2-1; the match to TRBD2 covers 8 bases. J gave up 9 bases and V 5 bases, and 15 bases lay outside the gene matches. The germline V gene encodes CDR1 SEHNR and CDR2 FQNEAQ (reference sequence). The CDR3 contains 16 residues. The CDR3 is CASSPTLAGLGSEQFF. CDR3 in DNA: TGTGCCAGCAGCCCGACGCTAGCGGGCCTTGGGAGTGAGCAGTTCTTC.

V is TRBV4-3 and J is TRBJ2-7; D not certain. Trimming removed 1 base at V and 3 bases at J, with 10 bases between. CDR3 length: 14 residues. CDR1 is LGHNA and CDR2 is YSLEER in the germline V gene. CDR3 residues: CASSQVVGNYEQYF. The CDR3 DNA reads TGCGCCAGCAGCCAAGTGGTTGGGAACTACGAGCAGTACTTC.

V and J are TRBV11-3 and TRBJ2-3; D might be TRBD2 (5 bases). This CDR3 is built from 13 residues. Germline V gene lookup returns CDR1 SGHNT and CDR2 YENEEA. The V and J ends lost 5 bases and 2 bases respectively, with 8 bases between them. CDR3 protein: CASSRDATDTQYF. The CDR3 bases are TGTGCCAGCAGCCGGGATGCCACAGATACGCAGTATTTT. Filled out from reference TRBV11-3 and TRBJ2-3, the complete variable domain reads EAGVVQSPRYKIIEKKQPVAFWCNPISGHNTLYWYLQNLGQGPELLIRYENEEAVDDSQLPKDRFSAERLKGVDSTLKIQPAELGDSAVYLCASSRDATDTQYFGPGTRLTVL.

The count of this clonotype is one. The chain is built from TRBV5-5 and TRBJ1-5; 9 bases map to TRBD1. The CDR3 is made up of 14 amino acids. The J segment lost 7 bases and the V segment lost 4 bases, leaving 6 bases of the junction unmatched. Germline CDR1 reads SGHKS; CDR2 reads YYEKEE (reference sequence). CDR3 protein: CASSPRQGGQPQHF. In nucleotides, the CDR3 is TGTGCCAGCAGCCCAAGACAGGGGGGCCAGCCCCAGCATTTT.

This sequence joins TRBV6-2 or TRBV6-3 and TRBJ2-3, with 13 bases identical to TRBD2. This CDR3 has 19 residues. With 2 bases clipped from V and 0 bases from J, the junction kept 8 bases outside the gene matches. CDR1 is MNHEY, CDR2 SVGEGT, per germline. The DNA of the CDR3 is TGTGCCAGCAGTTACCCTGGGACTAGCGGGGCCACTAGCACAGATACGCAGTATTTT. Translated, it gives CASSYPGTSGATSTDTQYF.

V gene TRBV19 combines with J gene TRBJ2-1, with D possibly being TRBD1 (6 bases). This CDR3 comprises 15 residues. Trimming shortened V by 3 bases and J by 4 bases, and 13 bases separated the two germline ends. Germline lookup yields CDR1 LNHDA and CDR2 SQIVND (reference sequence). The CDR3 sequence: CASSISGTTYNEQFF. In nucleotides, the CDR3 is TGTGCCAGTAGTATCAGTGGGACAACTTACAATGAGCAGTTCTTC.